The rows below give T cell receptor beta chains drawn from one sample of a study of early T cells in non-severe SARS-CoV-2 infection. TCRdb passed the 5' RACE reads through MiXCR, listing each CDR3 protein once. The sample holds around 60,000 distinct CDR3 sequences, about 12% seen once. Source material: whole blood. The source of these receptors is an adult who was a healthcare worker with PCR-confirmed SARS-CoV-2 infection or an uninfected control (not recorded which). The CDR3 runs from the conserved cysteine through the conserved F or W. The order of the fields is J gene, D gene, clone size, V gene, CDR3 DNA, CDR3 protein. D genes are given only for firm matches. A row's size may be missing; if present it is once, few, many or a size class.

j_call: TRBJ2-2
d_call: TRBD2
clone_size: few
v_call: TRBV6-5
cdr3_nt: TGTGCCAGCAGCGACGCGGGGGGCCGTACCGGGGAGCTGTTTTTT
cdr3_aa: CASSDAGGRTGELFF

j_call: TRBJ1-1
d_call: NA
clone_size: few
v_call: TRBV6-6
cdr3_nt: TGTGCCAGCAGTTACTCGGACACCTTGGGAACTGAAGCTTTCTTT
cdr3_aa: CASSYSDTLGTEAFF

j_call: TRBJ1-2
d_call: NA
clone_size: few
v_call: TRBV7-7
cdr3_nt: TGTGCTAGCAGCTTAGCGGGTCGGGGGGCAACTAACTATGGCTACACCTTC
cdr3_aa: CASSLAGRGATNYGYTF

j_call: TRBJ2-7
d_call: NA
clone_size: few
v_call: TRBV27
cdr3_nt: TGTGCCAGCAGTTCCTCCGGGACGGCCTCCTACGAGCAGTACTTC
cdr3_aa: CASSSSGTASYEQYF

j_call: TRBJ2-7
d_call: NA
clone_size: few
v_call: TRBV3-1
cdr3_nt: TGTGCCAGCAGCCTTGGGAGGCAATACGAGCAGTACTTC
cdr3_aa: CASSLGRQYEQYF

j_call: TRBJ2-6
d_call: NA
clone_size: few
v_call: TRBV19
cdr3_nt: TGTGCCAGTAGCACGCGAGGGATCACCTTTTCTGGGGCCAACGTCCTGACTTTC
cdr3_aa: CASSTRGITFSGANVLTF

j_call: TRBJ1-5
d_call: TRBD1
clone_size: many
v_call: TRBV11-2
cdr3_nt: TGTGCCAGCAGCTTCGACAGGGTCGGGCAGCCCCAGCATTTT
cdr3_aa: CASSFDRVGQPQHF

j_call: TRBJ1-4
d_call: NA
clone_size: few
v_call: TRBV12-2
cdr3_nt: TGTGCAAGTCGCTCACGGGGGCAGTTGGATGAAAAACTGTTTTTT
cdr3_aa: CASRSRGQLDEKLFF

j_call: TRBJ1-5
d_call: NA
clone_size: few
v_call: TRBV12-3/TRBV12-4
cdr3_nt: TGTGCCAGCAGTTTAGGGGGTCAGCCCCAGCATTTT
cdr3_aa: CASSLGGQPQHF

j_call: TRBJ2-7
d_call: TRBD2
clone_size: NA
v_call: TRBV10-2
cdr3_nt: TGCGCCAGCAGGGCCGGGACTAGCGGCTCCTACGAGCAGTACTTC
cdr3_aa: CASRAGTSGSYEQYF

j_call: TRBJ2-5
d_call: NA
clone_size: once
v_call: TRBV9
cdr3_nt: TGTGCCAGCAGCGTAGCCGGGAAAGAGACCCAGTACTTC
cdr3_aa: CASSVAGKETQYF

j_call: TRBJ2-2
d_call: NA
clone_size: few
v_call: TRBV9
cdr3_nt: TGTGCCAGCAGCGTAGTCGCAGGGAGCACCGGGGAGCTGTTTTTT
cdr3_aa: CASSVVAGSTGELFF

j_call: TRBJ1-2
d_call: TRBD1
clone_size: many
v_call: TRBV20-1
cdr3_nt: TGCAGTGCTCGGACAGGGATGTACTATGGCTACACCTTC
cdr3_aa: CSARTGMYYGYTF

j_call: TRBJ2-1
d_call: TRBD2
clone_size: many
v_call: TRBV2
cdr3_nt: TGTGCCAGCAGTTTGACTAGCGGGGGGGCCTACAATGAGCAGTTCTTC
cdr3_aa: CASSLTSGGAYNEQFF

j_call: TRBJ2-1
d_call: NA
clone_size: few
v_call: TRBV2
cdr3_nt: TGTGCCAGCCTGCTAGCTGGGGAAAGGCAGTTCTTC
cdr3_aa: CASLLAGERQFF

j_call: TRBJ2-3
d_call: NA
clone_size: few
v_call: TRBV18
cdr3_nt: TGTGCCAGCTCACCACGGGCAGTGGATACGCAGTATTTT
cdr3_aa: CASSPRAVDTQYF

j_call: TRBJ2-7
d_call: TRBD1
clone_size: many
v_call: TRBV7-6
cdr3_nt: TGTGCCAGCAGCTTCGGGACAGCCTACGAGCAGTACTTC
cdr3_aa: CASSFGTAYEQYF

j_call: TRBJ2-7
d_call: NA
clone_size: many
v_call: TRBV29-1
cdr3_nt: TGCAGCGTTAGTTTCACGAACACCTACGAGCAGTACTTC
cdr3_aa: CSVSFTNTYEQYF

j_call: TRBJ1-6
d_call: TRBD1
clone_size: NA
v_call: TRBV15
cdr3_nt: TGTGCCACCAGCCCGGGGACAGGGTATAATTCACCCCTCCACTTT
cdr3_aa: CATSPGTGYNSPLHF

j_call: TRBJ1-6
d_call: NA
clone_size: many
v_call: TRBV5-5
cdr3_nt: TGTGCCAGCAGCTACGTCGGGGCTGCCAATAATTCACCCCTCCACTTT
cdr3_aa: CASSYVGAANNSPLHF

j_call: TRBJ1-2
d_call: NA
clone_size: many
v_call: TRBV7-2
cdr3_nt: TGTGCCAGCAGCCTGACCCCCCCGGACAACTATGGCTACACCTTC
cdr3_aa: CASSLTPPDNYGYTF

j_call: TRBJ2-5
d_call: NA
clone_size: many
v_call: TRBV11-2
cdr3_nt: TGTGCCAGCAGCTTCACCCGGGGCCAAGAGACCCAGTACTTC
cdr3_aa: CASSFTRGQETQYF

j_call: TRBJ2-7
d_call: TRBD2
clone_size: NA
v_call: TRBV29-1
cdr3_nt: TGCAGCGCCACCGGGACTAGCGTTGACTACGAGCAGTACTTC
cdr3_aa: CSATGTSVDYEQYF

j_call: TRBJ2-3
d_call: TRBD1
clone_size: NA
v_call: TRBV7-2
cdr3_nt: TGTGCCAGCAGCCCATGGGACAGGGGTGCAGATACGCAGTATTTT
cdr3_aa: CASSPWDRGADTQYF

j_call: TRBJ1-2
d_call: TRBD1
clone_size: NA
v_call: TRBV29-1
cdr3_nt: TGCAGCGTTGAGTCACCCGGACAGGTTAACTATGGCTACACCTTC
cdr3_aa: CSVESPGQVNYGYTF

j_call: TRBJ2-7
d_call: NA
clone_size: few
v_call: TRBV19
cdr3_nt: TGTGCCAGTAGTAAAGCGGACGAGCACGAGCAGTACTTC
cdr3_aa: CASSKADEHEQYF

j_call: TRBJ1-6
d_call: NA
clone_size: few
v_call: TRBV9
cdr3_nt: TGTGCCAGCAGCCCCATCCAGGGTGGTAATTCACCCCTCCACTTT
cdr3_aa: CASSPIQGGNSPLHF

j_call: TRBJ1-2
d_call: NA
clone_size: NA
v_call: TRBV12-3/TRBV12-4
cdr3_nt: TGTGCCAGCAGTTTCTCCGACAGCCACTATGGCTACACCTTC
cdr3_aa: CASSFSDSHYGYTF

j_call: TRBJ2-7
d_call: NA
clone_size: NA
v_call: TRBV11-2
cdr3_nt: TGTGCCAGCAGCCCCCTGAGGGGGATGGACGAGCAGTACTTC
cdr3_aa: CASSPLRGMDEQYF

j_call: TRBJ1-1
d_call: NA
clone_size: NA
v_call: TRBV20-1
cdr3_nt: TGCAGTGCTAGGCTCAGGGTGAACACTGAAGCTTTCTTT
cdr3_aa: CSARLRVNTEAFF

j_call: TRBJ1-5
d_call: NA
clone_size: many
v_call: TRBV27
cdr3_nt: TGTGCCAGCAGTTTGCAGGTTTATCAGCCCCAGCATTTT
cdr3_aa: CASSLQVYQPQHF

j_call: TRBJ2-3
d_call: TRBD2
clone_size: few
v_call: TRBV12-3/TRBV12-4
cdr3_nt: TGTGCCAGCAGTCCGTACTCTAGCGGGCTGAACACAGATACGCAGTATTTT
cdr3_aa: CASSPYSSGLNTDTQYF

j_call: TRBJ2-1
d_call: TRBD2
clone_size: few
v_call: TRBV11-1
cdr3_nt: TGTGCCAGCAACTTGGGAGGGGCCCACAATGAGCAGTTCTTC
cdr3_aa: CASNLGGAHNEQFF

j_call: TRBJ1-6
d_call: TRBD1
clone_size: many
v_call: TRBV5-1
cdr3_nt: TGCGCCAGCAGCTCCTCAGGGGGCGCCTATAATTCACCCCTCCACTTT
cdr3_aa: CASSSSGGAYNSPLHF

j_call: TRBJ1-1
d_call: NA
clone_size: few
v_call: TRBV12-3/TRBV12-4
cdr3_nt: TGTGCCAGCAGCCTCGGGATTGAAGCTTTCTTT
cdr3_aa: CASSLGIEAFF

j_call: TRBJ2-7
d_call: NA
clone_size: few
v_call: TRBV9
cdr3_nt: TGTGCCAGCAGCGTAGGACTAGGCGAGCAGTACTTC
cdr3_aa: CASSVGLGEQYF

j_call: TRBJ1-3
d_call: NA
clone_size: few
v_call: TRBV28
cdr3_nt: TGTGCCAGCAGTTTATATGGAGGAGCCTGGAGCTCTGGAAACACCATATATTTT
cdr3_aa: CASSLYGGAWSSGNTIYF

j_call: TRBJ2-5
d_call: NA
clone_size: NA
v_call: TRBV9
cdr3_nt: TGTGCCAGCAGCGCGGGGGGCATCTCAGAGACCCAGTACTTC
cdr3_aa: CASSAGGISETQYF

j_call: TRBJ1-1
d_call: TRBD1
clone_size: NA
v_call: TRBV12-5
cdr3_nt: TGTGCTAGTGTCTCAGGGGGCGGCACTGAAGCTTTCTTT
cdr3_aa: CASVSGGGTEAFF

j_call: TRBJ2-5
d_call: NA
clone_size: NA
v_call: TRBV25-1
cdr3_nt: TGTGCCAGCAGGGGGGACCAAGAGACCCAGTACTTC
cdr3_aa: CASRGDQETQYF

j_call: TRBJ1-2
d_call: TRBD1
clone_size: few
v_call: TRBV7-2
cdr3_nt: TGTGCCAGCAGCCAAACACCCCCTACAGGGGATCATGGCTACACCTTC
cdr3_aa: CASSQTPPTGDHGYTF

j_call: TRBJ1-2
d_call: TRBD1
clone_size: NA
v_call: TRBV3-1
cdr3_nt: TGTGCCAGCAGCCCCGGACAGGTCGCTAACTATGGCTACACCTTC
cdr3_aa: CASSPGQVANYGYTF

j_call: TRBJ2-7
d_call: TRBD2
clone_size: NA
v_call: TRBV3-1
cdr3_nt: TGTGCCAGCAGCCAAGGGGGACTAGCGGGGGCCTACGAGCAGTACTTC
cdr3_aa: CASSQGGLAGAYEQYF

j_call: TRBJ1-6
d_call: NA
clone_size: NA
v_call: TRBV7-6
cdr3_nt: TGTGCCAGCAGCTTAGAAGTGGGGGGCCTCTCACCCCTCCACTTT
cdr3_aa: CASSLEVGGLSPLHF

j_call: TRBJ1-2
d_call: TRBD1
clone_size: many
v_call: TRBV4-2
cdr3_nt: TGTGCCAGCAGATCGGACAGGGGAAGCACCTATGGCTACACCTTC
cdr3_aa: CASRSDRGSTYGYTF

j_call: TRBJ1-5
d_call: NA
clone_size: few
v_call: TRBV7-8
cdr3_nt: TGTGCCAGCAGCTTTTTGGTTGGGGCGAAGGGCAATCAGCCCCAGCATTTT
cdr3_aa: CASSFLVGAKGNQPQHF

j_call: TRBJ1-3
d_call: TRBD1
clone_size: few
v_call: TRBV29-1
cdr3_nt: TGCAGCGTGGCGGGACAGGAAAACACCATATATTTT
cdr3_aa: CSVAGQENTIYF

j_call: TRBJ2-2
d_call: NA
clone_size: NA
v_call: TRBV27
cdr3_nt: TGTGCCAGCAGTTCGATCTACAGGCCCGGGGAGCTGTTTTTT
cdr3_aa: CASSSIYRPGELFF

j_call: TRBJ2-3
d_call: TRBD1
clone_size: NA
v_call: TRBV2
cdr3_nt: TGTGCCAGCAGTGAAGCCCTTTGGACAGGGGTCCCTATCACAGATACGCAGTATTTT
cdr3_aa: CASSEALWTGVPITDTQYF

j_call: TRBJ2-7
d_call: NA
clone_size: NA
v_call: TRBV29-1
cdr3_nt: TGCAGCGTTAGTCTGGATAACTACGAGCAGTACTTC
cdr3_aa: CSVSLDNYEQYF

j_call: TRBJ1-3
d_call: NA
clone_size: NA
v_call: TRBV11-2
cdr3_nt: TGTGCCAGCAGCTTAGTCTTCTCTGGAAACACCATATATTTT
cdr3_aa: CASSLVFSGNTIYF

j_call: TRBJ2-7
d_call: NA
clone_size: many
v_call: TRBV7-2
cdr3_nt: TGTGCCAGCAGCTTAGAGGGTAACTCCTACGAGCAGTACTTC
cdr3_aa: CASSLEGNSYEQYF

j_call: TRBJ1-1
d_call: NA
clone_size: NA
v_call: TRBV3-1
cdr3_nt: TGTGCCAGCAGGATGGGAACTGAAGCTTTCTTT
cdr3_aa: CASRMGTEAFF